The sequence of this T cell receptor beta chain was determined in a study of blood T cell repertoires in COVID-19. On the study more broadly: Collection of acute and convalescent COVID-19 samples took place in the United States, Italy and Spain. Sample material is recorded as cDNA or gDNA derived from T cells, B-cell-depleted T cells, or PBMCs.

Under the authors' procedure: The authors estimated nucleated cell counts from reference gene primer amplification. Assay used: immunoSEQ multiplex PCR; TCRdb lists only in-frame clones, some missing. V and J calls and clone size come straight from that table; D and trimming were deduced from the DNA. The sample holds 45,000 to 55,000 clones, about three quarters seen once. The origin of this receptor is a human donor with active or convalescent COVID-19. The donor label of this sample is uncertain. The sample was peripheral blood.

In nucleotides, the CDR3 is TGTGCCAGCACCAACCTCGGGGGACAGCCCCAGCATTTT. Translation: CASTNLGGQPQHF. The chain links TRBV12-3 or TRBV12-4 to TRBJ1-5; D possibly corresponds to TRBD1 (5 bases). The V gene lost 7 bases and the J gene lost 7 bases, with 14 bases spanning the gap. CDR3 size: 13 residues.